These T cell receptor beta chains were read from a single sample in a study of control samples from healthy donors and cancer patients. Only in-frame clones appear in the TCRdb table, and some are missing; sequencing was by immunoSEQ multiplex PCR. The sample has about 54,000 clones, 95% to 96% seen once. The sample consisted of blood. All receptors derive from a woman aged 30 to 39 in good health. Both conserved end residues are trimmed from each CDR3. Each record gives: D gene, V gene, J gene, CDR3 protein. D genes are given only for firm matches.

NA	TRBV30	TRBJ1-1	AWSVDWNTEAF
TRBD1	TRBV27	TRBJ1-3	ASSPRQGASGNTIY
NA	TRBV15	TRBJ2-2	ATSREYGELF
TRBD1	TRBV30	TRBJ1-2	AWSLQGVGGYT
NA	TRBV15	TRBJ1-4	ATSRVWQENEKLF
NA	TRBV5-1	TRBJ1-1	ASSRQRDTEAF
NA	TRBV28	TRBJ1-1	ASSTGGTEAF
NA	TRBV7-9	TRBJ2-1	ASSWRQNEQF
TRBD1	TRBV7-8	TRBJ1-5	ASSRGQGEQPQH
NA	TRBV27	TRBJ1-5	APKWAPQH
NA	TRBV4-1	TRBJ1-5	ASSQDEGYNQPQH